These 27 T cell receptor beta chains came from one sample sequenced in a study of OX40 agonist ivuxolimab in advanced cancers. Repertoires were generated with immunoSEQ multiplex PCR, while TCRdb's copy carries only in-frame clones and drops some. The sample holds roughly 100,000 clones; roughly 84% are singletons and the top ten take just over 0.3%. Specimen: CD4+ or CD8+ T cells sorted from blood, collected in a trial of the OX40 agonist ivuxolimab. These receptors were taken from an adult with an advanced solid tumor such as melanoma, head and neck, liver or kidney cancer.

The chain carries TRBV6-5 and TRBJ1-3; unclear D gene. The CDR3 sequence is 13 residues long. CDR1 is MNHEY and CDR2 is SVGAGI in the germline V gene. Trimming pared 6 bases from V and 0 bases from J, leaving 6 bases between. This CDR3 is CASSLSSGNTIYF. The CDR3 DNA reads TGTGCCAGCAGCCTGAGCTCTGGAAACACCATATATTTT.

This rearrangement joins TRBV6-1 to TRBJ1-2; 7 bases align to TRBD1. Trimming cost V 1 base and J 4 bases; bases outside gene matches: 6. The V gene's germline CDR1 is MNHNS and CDR2 SASEGT. The length of the CDR3 is 15 residues. CDR3 DNA sequence: TGTGCCAGCAGTGAAGGGAGGGGGCGCGGCTATGGCTACACCTTC. Amino acid sequence: CASSEGRGRGYGYTF.

This clone was seen a handful of times. The V gene is TRBV4-1, the J gene TRBJ1-5; D perhaps matches TRBD1 (6 bases). The CDR3 is 16 residues long. Trimming removed 2 bases from V and 7 bases from J, with 18 bases in between. Germline-derived CDR1 and CDR2 are MGHRA and YSYEKL. CDR3 amino acids: CASSQQGRWKSQPQHF. The CDR3 DNA reads TGCGCCAGCAGCCAACAGGGGCGTTGGAAAAGCCAGCCCCAGCATTTT.

V and J are TRBV19 and TRBJ1-2; maybe TRBD1 (5 bases). V was shortened by 5 bases and J by 1 base, with 11 bases between the two germline ends. Germline CDR1 reads LNHDA; CDR2 reads SQIVND (reference sequence). CDR3 length: 14 amino acids. CDR3 residues: CASSPGGFNYGYTF. In DNA, the CDR3 is TGTGCCAGTAGTCCCGGGGGGTTTAACTATGGCTACACCTTC.

The V gene is TRBV6-5, the J gene TRBJ1-2; tentative D call: TRBD1 (6 bases). The CDR3 is made up of 15 amino acids. Looked up from germline, CDR1 is MNHEY and CDR2 is SVGAGI. V was trimmed by 0 bases and J by 4 bases, leaving 12 bases between them. The CDR3 is CASSYSTDRSYGYTF. Here the CDR3 DNA reads TGTGCCAGCAGTTACTCTACCGACAGGTCCTATGGCTACACCTTC.

The chain links TRBV4-1 to TRBJ1-4; 7 bases map to TRBD1. This CDR3 comprises 15 residues. V lost 5 bases and J lost 5; bases outside the gene matches: 8. The germline gives CDR1 MGHRA, CDR2 YSYEKL. The CDR3 DNA sequence: TGCGCCAGCAGCGCCGGGACAGTCCTCAATGAAAAACTGTTTTTT. It specifies CASSAGTVLNEKLFF.

V usage is TRBV5-1 and J usage is TRBJ1-4, with D maybe TRBD1 (5 bases). This CDR3 is built from 14 residues. CDR1 and CDR2 (germline): SGHRS, YFSETQ. V was cut by 2 bases and J by 8 bases, with 13 bases left in between. In DNA, the CDR3 is TGCGCCAGCAGCTTCGGCAGGGAAGGAGAAAAACTGTTTTTT. Translation: CASSFGREGEKLFF.

The CDR3 DNA is TGTGCCAGCAGCTTAGGTCGGACGGCCAACTATGGCTACACCTTC. As protein: CASSLGRTANYGYTF. The chain employs TRBV7-8 and TRBJ1-2; D not certain. The CDR3 is 15 residues long. Germline V gene lookup returns CDR1 SGHVS and CDR2 FQNEAQ. With 1 base removed from V and 2 bases from J, the gap between germline ends came to 11 bases.

This chain joins TRBV7-9 and TRBJ1-2; D call uncertain. The CDR3 length is 14 residues. V was shortened by 3 bases and J by 8 bases, with 16 bases between the two germline ends. The germline V gene has CDR1 SEHNR and CDR2 FQNEAQ (reference sequence). Here the CDR3 reads CASSFGASVWGYTF. DNA of the CDR3: TGTGCCAGCAGCTTTGGAGCCTCGGTGTGGGGCTACACCTTC. Supplemented by reference TRBV7-9 and TRBJ1-2, the full variable domain reads DTGVSQNPRHKITKRGQNVTFRCDPISEHNRLYWYRQTLGQGPEFLTYFQNEAQLEKSRLLSDRFSAERPKGSFSTLEIQRTEQGDSAMYLCASSFGASVWGYTFGSGTRLTVV.

The chain uses TRBV6-1 and TRBJ2-1, with 8 positions matching TRBD2. Trimming removed 6 bases from V and 7 bases from J; junction bases left unmatched: 8. Germline-derived CDR1 and CDR2 are MNHNS and SASEGT. This CDR3 is 14 amino acids long. The CDR3 protein is CASSGLATSNEQFF. CDR3 DNA sequence: TGTGCCAGCAGCGGACTAGCAACTTCTAATGAGCAGTTCTTC.

The V gene is TRBV5-8, the J gene TRBJ1-1, with TRBD1 matching over 9 bases. The CDR3 contains 14 residues. CDR1 and CDR2 (germline): SGHTS, YDEGEE. The ends lost 2 bases at V and 6 bases at J; junction bases unmatched: 5. The CDR3 here is CASSFRDRVSEAFF. DNA of the CDR3: TGTGCCAGCAGCTTCCGGGACAGGGTCTCTGAAGCTTTCTTT.

This clone appeared once. V and J are TRBV7-9 and TRBJ1-4; TRBD1 is a possible D gene (5 bases). CDR1 is SEHNR, CDR2 FQNEAQ, per germline (reference sequence). The V gene lost 2 bases and the J gene lost 7 bases, with 14 bases spanning the gap. The CDR3 totals 15 residues. CDR3 region: CASSLFRGLGEKLFF. The CDR3 nucleotides read TGTGCCAGCAGCTTATTCCGGGGCCTCGGTGAAAAACTGTTTTTT.

Only one count was recorded for this clone. V is TRBV18 and J is TRBJ1-2; D uncertain. CDR3 length: 14 amino acids. V was trimmed by 3 bases and J by 0 bases, leaving 8 bases between them. Germline loops: CDR1 KGHSH, CDR2 LQKENI. The CDR3 region is CASSPDGPNYGYTF. As DNA, the CDR3 is TGTGCCAGCTCACCGGACGGACCTAACTATGGCTACACCTTC.

The V call is TRBV7-3, the J call TRBJ2-5, with D possibly TRBD1 on 5 matching bases. Trimming cost V 5 bases and J 7 bases, with 17 bases left between them. The length of the CDR3 is 14 residues. From germline, CDR1 is SGHTA and CDR2 FQGTGA. This CDR3 is CASSINSGSRTQYF. The CDR3, as DNA: TGTGCCAGCAGCATAAACTCAGGGTCCCGGACCCAGTACTTC.

The chain employs TRBV11-2 and TRBJ2-7; no firm D call. The CDR3 is 15 residues long. Trimming stripped 1 base from V and 0 bases from J, with 10 bases between. Germline-derived CDR1 and CDR2 are SGHAT and FQNNGV. The CDR3 sequence: CASSLVAFSSYEQYF. CDR3 DNA: TGTGCCAGCAGCTTAGTTGCCTTCAGCTCCTACGAGCAGTACTTC. The complete variable domain, with remaining parts taken from reference TRBV11-2 and TRBJ2-7, reads EAGVAQSPRYKIIEKRQSVAFWCNPISGHATLYWYQQILGQGPKLLIQFQNNGVVDDSQLPKDRFSAERLKGVDSTLKIQPAKLEDSAVYLCASSLVAFSSYEQYFGPGTRLTVT.

This clone was seen once. The chain uses TRBV15 and TRBJ2-1; 12 nucleotides agree with TRBD2. Trimming cost V 0 bases and J 3 bases; bases outside gene matches: 6. CDR3 length: 18 amino acids. CDR1 is LNHNV and CDR2 is YYDKDF in the germline V gene (reference sequence). The CDR3 bases are TGTGCCACCAGCAGAGATCCTAGCGGGGGGGCGTACTACAATGAGCAGTTCTTC. Its protein is CATSRDPSGGAYYNEQFF.

This chain uses TRBV5-1 with TRBJ1-3; D may be TRBD1 (5 bases). Germline CDR1 and CDR2: SGHRS and YFSETQ. The CDR3 length is 16 residues. V lost 0 bases, J lost 0 bases, and 10 bases lay in between. In nucleotides, the CDR3 is TGCGCCAGCAGCTTGGCAGGGTTGAGCTCTGGAAACACCATATATTTT. Translating it yields CASSLAGLSSGNTIYF.

This clone was observed a few times. The chain employs TRBV15 and TRBJ2-1, with 11 bases aligning to TRBD2. With 8 bases clipped from V and 9 bases from J, the junction kept 6 bases outside the gene matches. The CDR3 is 13 residues long. The germline V gene encodes CDR1 LNHNV and CDR2 YYDKDF (reference sequence). CDR3 loop: CATLAGGRPEQFF. The CDR3 DNA sequence: TGTGCCACCTTAGCGGGGGGGCGCCCTGAGCAGTTCTTC.

This chain uses TRBV15 with TRBJ1-5; D gene ambiguous. V lost 0 bases to trimming and J lost 2 bases, with 8 bases between them. Germline assignment: CDR1 LNHNV and CDR2 YYDKDF (reference sequence). This CDR3 region has 15 residues. The CDR3 DNA is TGTGCCACCAGCAGAGATGGACTGGGCAATCAGCCCCAGCATTTT. Residues: CATSRDGLGNQPQHF.

This rearrangement joins TRBV6-5 to TRBJ1-1, with D possibly TRBD1 on 6 matching bases. Germline values: CDR1 MNHEY, CDR2 SVGAGI. The ends were cut back, 7 bases at V and 4 bases at J, with 16 bases in the middle. The CDR3 runs to 14 residues. CDR3 DNA sequence: TGTGCCAGCAAAAAAGGGGGGCTTGTCACTGAAGCTTTCTTT. Encoded protein: CASKKGGLVTEAFF.

This clone is a singleton in its sample. The chain is built from TRBV18 and TRBJ2-6, with D hard to call. The CDR3 totals 17 residues. CDR1 and CDR2 (germline): KGHSH, LQKENI. Trimming removed 2 bases at V and 0 bases at J, with 11 bases between. CDR3 sequence (DNA): TGTGCCAGCTCACCAATTGGCACAACCTCTGGGGCCAACGTCCTGACTTTC. The encoded protein is CASSPIGTTSGANVLTF.

The rearrangement links TRBV11-3 to TRBJ2-7, with D possibly TRBD2 on 6 matching bases. V was shortened by 2 bases and J by 8 bases, with 13 bases between the two germline ends. CDR1 SGHNT and CDR2 YENEEA come from the germline V gene. The CDR3 runs 13 residues. The CDR3 DNA reads TGTGCCAGCAGCTTACGGGGGAATTTCAAGCAGTACTTC. It specifies CASSLRGNFKQYF.

This clone was counted only a few times. The chain joins TRBV5-1 to TRBJ1-5; no clear D gene. In germline, CDR1 is SGHRS, CDR2 YFSETQ. The germline V and J ends were trimmed by 0 bases and 3 bases, with 7 bases remaining between them. The CDR3 contains 14 residues. The CDR3 coding sequence is TGCGCCAGCAGCTTGGGGATAAACAATCAGCCCCAGCATTTT. Translating gives CASSLGINNQPQHF.

The chain uses TRBV7-2 and TRBJ1-2; TRBD1 aligns across 9 bases. The germline V gene encodes CDR1 SGHTA and CDR2 FQGNSA. The CDR3 spans 13 residues. Losses at the gene ends were 7 bases for V and 4 bases for J; bases not matched to a gene: 4. CDR3: CASTATGGYGYTF. DNA for the CDR3: TGTGCCAGCACGGCGACAGGGGGCTATGGCTACACCTTC.

The chain carries TRBV7-2 and TRBJ2-5, with TRBD1 identical over 9 bases. The germline gives CDR1 SGHTA, CDR2 FQGNSA. The CDR3 has 15 residues. After removal of 6 bases from V and 3 bases from J, the junction contained 8 bases not matched to a gene. The CDR3 bases are TGTGCCAGCAGTCGGACAGGGGCCGAAAAAGAGACCCAGTACTTC. Amino acid sequence: CASSRTGAEKETQYF.

This clone was detected a few times. The chain employs TRBV6-4 and TRBJ1-2; D is unresolved. The length of the CDR3 is 15 residues. V dropped 2 bases and J dropped 4 bases, with 14 bases sitting between them. The germline V gene has CDR1 MRHNA and CDR2 SNTAGT. CDR3 bases: TGTGCCAGCAGTGACGGAAGGAGTTGGCCCTATGGCTACACCTTC. Translation gives CASSDGRSWPYGYTF.

The rearrangement joins TRBV5-6 to TRBJ2-7, with D unresolved. Trimming left V 3 bases short and J 3 bases short, with 16 bases between. Germline V gene sequence: CDR1 SGHDT, CDR2 YYEEEE. This CDR3 is built from 15 residues. The CDR3 DNA sequence: TGTGCCAGCAGCTCACCTTCAGTGACCCACTACGAGCAGTACTTC. Residues: CASSSPSVTHYEQYF.